This T cell receptor (beta chain) was identified during a study of T cell responses to AZD1222 COVID-19 vaccine. General study points: Across the whole spike, CD4 TCRs peaked at regions 160-218 and 743-854. Targets within unmutated variant regions were reportedly found for nearly half of spike-specific TCRs. Repertoire collection took place solely once the T cell response had peaked. Spike-specific TCRs gained breadth and depth after people received two AZD1222 doses.

The sample holds one count of this clone. The antigen remains unidentified. Produced via immunoSEQ multiplex PCR; TCRdb's table is partial and in-frame only. The sample yields about 130,000 clones, around 83% seen once. V was cut by 10 bases and J by 1 base, with 16 bases left in between. Germline V CDR1 and CDR2: SNHLY, FYNNEI. There are 14 residues in the CDR3. The gene calls are TRBV2 and TRBJ1-1; no firm D call. The receptor comes from an adult in good health. This sample comprised peripheral blood, obtained on day 0 of AZD1222 vaccination. The CDR3 DNA reads as TGTGCCACCCAAACCGGACCCGAGAACACTGAAGCTTTCTTT. Protein product: CATQTGPENTEAFF. The complete variable domain, with remaining parts taken from reference TRBV2 and TRBJ1-1, reads EPEVTQTPSHQVTQMGQEVILRCVPISNHLYFYWYRQILGQKVEFLVSFYNNEISEKSEIFDDQFSVERPDGSNFTLKIRSTKLEDSAMYFCATQTGPENTEAFFGQGTRLTVV.